Following are 8 T cell receptor beta chains from one sample sequenced in a study. In TCRdb, the 5' RACE reads were re-called with MiXCR into one record per CDR3 protein. The sample contains roughly 50,000 distinct CDR3 sequences, 24% of which appear only once. The sample comprised tumor-infiltrating naive CD4+ T cells sorted from the breast tumor. The subset here: naive CD4+ T cells, CD4+CD45RA+CD25-. The source is a female donor with breast cancer.

The rearrangement joins TRBV9 to TRBJ1-2, with a weak D call TRBD1 (6 bases). Trimming took off 4 bases at V and 4 bases at J, with 20 bases between the two ends. The CDR3 totals 16 residues. Germline CDR1 reads SGDLS; CDR2 reads YYNGEE. In nucleotides, the CDR3 is TGTGCCAGCAGCTCCAGATTGGGAACAGGGTTCTATGGCTACACCTTC. Its protein is CASSSRLGTGFYGYTF.

The V and J genes are TRBV5-1 and TRBJ1-6; a possible D gene is TRBD1 (6 bases). CDR3 size: 15 residues. Trimming removed 4 bases from V and 10 bases from J, with 18 bases in between. Germline loops: CDR1 SGHRS, CDR2 YFSETQ. The CDR3 coding sequence is TGCGCCAGCAGCCTCATGGGACAAGTTGAATCACCCCTCCACTTT. Protein product: CASSLMGQVESPLHF.

This clonotype turned up a few times. This chain joins TRBV7-3 and TRBJ1-5; perhaps TRBD1 as D (5 bases). This CDR3 spans 14 amino acids. V gave up 0 bases and J gave up 5 bases, with 8 bases separating them. Germline assignment: CDR1 SGHTA and CDR2 FQGTGA. The CDR3 region is CASSLTGDHQPQHF. In DNA form, the CDR3 reads TGTGCCAGCAGCTTAACAGGGGATCATCAGCCCCAGCATTTT.

This chain connects TRBV5-1 to TRBJ2-7, with D perhaps TRBD1 (5 bases). Germline V gives CDR1 SGHRS, CDR2 YFSETQ. The V gene lost 4 bases and the J gene lost 4 bases, with 9 bases spanning the gap. The CDR3 sequence is 12 residues long. CDR3 in DNA: TGCGCCAGCAGCCCGACAGAGTACGAGCAGTACTTC. Amino acids: CASSPTEYEQYF. Full variable domain (rest looked up from reference TRBV5-1 and TRBJ2-7): KAGVTQTPRYLIKTRGQQVTLSCSPISGHRSVSWYQQTPGQGLQFLFEYFSETQRNKGNFPGRFSGRQFSNSRSEMNVSTLELGDSALYLCASSPTEYEQYFGPGTRLTVT.

This clonotype was seen only a few times. The CDR3 DNA sequence: TGTGCCAGCAGTTTTCGGGACCTAAATTCACCCCTCCACTTT. Encoded protein: CASSFRDLNSPLHF. The V call is TRBV12-3 or TRBV12-4, the J call TRBJ1-6; the D gene is possibly TRBD1 (5 bases). Trimming took off 3 bases at V and 7 bases at J, with 10 bases between the two ends. This CDR3 is built from 14 residues.

The chain combines TRBV5-1 with TRBJ2-1, with a possible D match to TRBD1 (6 bases). Germline loops: CDR1 SGHRS, CDR2 YFSETQ. The CDR3 has 13 residues. Trimming removed 1 base from V and 7 bases from J, with 9 bases in between. CDR3 DNA: TGCGCCAGCAGCTTGACAGGGTTGAATGAGCAGTTCTTC. Translated, it gives CASSLTGLNEQFF.

A few counts support this clonotype. V is TRBV6-5 and J is TRBJ2-5; tentative D call: TRBD2 (6 bases). Germline lookup yields CDR1 MNHEY and CDR2 SVGAGI. The CDR3 consists of 14 residues. V gave up 7 bases and J gave up 4 bases, with 16 bases separating them. The CDR3: CASIRRRGGETQYF. The DNA of the CDR3 is TGTGCCAGCATCCGTCGACGGGGAGGAGAGACCCAGTACTTC.

The genes are TRBV6-2 or TRBV6-3 and TRBJ1-2, with a tentative D call TRBD1 (5 bases). CDR3 size: 11 residues. Trimming shortened V by 8 bases and J by 7 bases, and 11 bases separated the two germline ends. CDR1 is MNHEY, CDR2 SVGEGT, per germline. CDR3 in amino acids: CASGEGSGYTF. CDR3 DNA sequence: TGTGCCAGCGGAGAGGGGTCTGGCTACACCTTC.